The clone carrying this T cell receptor (beta chain) has just a few counts. A library of TCRbeta sequences, prepared with unique molecular identifiers, was generated. TCRdb independently ran MiXCR on the PCR reads; one entry per CDR3 protein. The sample includes 200,000 to 300,000 distinct CDR3 sequences, around 25% of them seen just once. This record belongs to a study of T-cell reconstitution after alpha-beta-depleted transplantation in children. Trimming removed 4 bases from V and 5 bases from J, with 11 bases in between. This CDR3 is 13 amino acids long. CDR1 and CDR2 (germline): SNHLY, FYNNEI. The chain combines TRBV2 with TRBJ2-5, with D unclear. The clonotype comes from a female patient aged 2 to 10 who had a stem cell transplant for congenital amegakaryocytic thrombocytopenia, so the T cells may come from the graft donor. The specimen comprised PBMCs, mostly from graft donor cells, sampled 360 days after TCRalphabeta/CD19-depleted stem cell transplant. The CDR3 protein is CASSGLGRETQYF. The CDR3 DNA reads as TGTGCCAGCAGTGGTTTAGGTCGGGAGACCCAGTACTTC.